This T cell receptor (beta chain) stems from a study of T-cell memory formation after mild COVID-19. Study context: Among the donors, TCR clusters were largely specific to each donor. The study's findings and limits: The authors did not confirm SARS-CoV-2 specificity of second-wave clones peaking day 37. Clones that contracted from day 15 to 85 were balanced CD4/CD8, while later expanders leaned CD4+. Mainly in CM and EM were contracting CD4+ clones; CD8+ were in EMRA.

TCRdb analysed the 5' RACE reads with MiXCR anew, one entry per CDR3 protein. The data contain fewer than 500,000 distinct CDR3 sequences, about 23% of them seen just once; the ten biggest clones take up around 12%. Comment on this clonotype: Its antigen is not identified.

Input material: PBMCs or a T cell subset sorted from them (not recorded which). The sequence was collected from an adult woman who had mild COVID-19 (a few samples of this study predate the infection). Cell type and time point are not known.

The CDR3 protein is CASSRWDRGIVNQPQHF. CDR3 DNA: TGTGCCAGCAGCCGGTGGGACAGGGGCATCGTCAATCAGCCCCAGCATTTT. The chain uses TRBV7-8 and TRBJ1-5, with TRBD1 matching 10 bases. V shed 5 bases and J 3 bases; nucleotides not matched to a gene: 10. CDR3 size: 17 residues. The V gene's germline CDR1 is SGHVS and CDR2 FQNEAQ.